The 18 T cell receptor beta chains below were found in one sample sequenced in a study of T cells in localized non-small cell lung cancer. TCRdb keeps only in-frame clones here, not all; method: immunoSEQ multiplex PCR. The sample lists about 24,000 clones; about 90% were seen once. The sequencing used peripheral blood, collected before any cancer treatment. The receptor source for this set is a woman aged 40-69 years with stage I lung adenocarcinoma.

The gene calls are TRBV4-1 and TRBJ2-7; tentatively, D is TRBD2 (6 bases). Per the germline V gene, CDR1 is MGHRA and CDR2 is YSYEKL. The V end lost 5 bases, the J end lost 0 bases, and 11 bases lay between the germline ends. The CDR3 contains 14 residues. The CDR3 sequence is CASSEDGSSYEQYF. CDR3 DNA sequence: TGCGCCAGCAGCGAGGACGGGAGCTCCTACGAGCAGTACTTC.

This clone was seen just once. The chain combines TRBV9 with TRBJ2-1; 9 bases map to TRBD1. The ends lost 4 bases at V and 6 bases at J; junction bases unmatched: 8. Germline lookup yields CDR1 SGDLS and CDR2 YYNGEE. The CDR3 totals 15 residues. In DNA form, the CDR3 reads TGTGCCAGCAGCAATCCCGGGACAGGGATCAATGAGCAGTTCTTC. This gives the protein CASSNPGTGINEQFF.

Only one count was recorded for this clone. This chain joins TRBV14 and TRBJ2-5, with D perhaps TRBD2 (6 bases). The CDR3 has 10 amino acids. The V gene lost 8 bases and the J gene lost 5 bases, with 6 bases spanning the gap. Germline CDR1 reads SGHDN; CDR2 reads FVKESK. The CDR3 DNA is TGTGCCAGCGGGGGGGAGACCCAGTACTTC. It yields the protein CASGGETQYF.

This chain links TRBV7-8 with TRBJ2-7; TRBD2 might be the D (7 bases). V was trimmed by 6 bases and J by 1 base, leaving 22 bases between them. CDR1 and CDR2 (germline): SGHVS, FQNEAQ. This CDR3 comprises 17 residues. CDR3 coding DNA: TGTGCCAGCAGTCTTACAGGGATGGCGGGAGCGTCCTACGAGCAGTACTTC. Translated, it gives CASSLTGMAGASYEQYF.

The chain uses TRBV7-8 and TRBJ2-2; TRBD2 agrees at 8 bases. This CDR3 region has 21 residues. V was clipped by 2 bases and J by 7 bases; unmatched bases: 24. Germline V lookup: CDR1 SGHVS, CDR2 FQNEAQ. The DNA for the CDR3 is TGTGCCAGCAGCTTAAACCATTTTACCCGAGGACTAGCTTTGTCGAGCGGGGAGCTGTTTTTT. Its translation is CASSLNHFTRGLALSSGELFF.

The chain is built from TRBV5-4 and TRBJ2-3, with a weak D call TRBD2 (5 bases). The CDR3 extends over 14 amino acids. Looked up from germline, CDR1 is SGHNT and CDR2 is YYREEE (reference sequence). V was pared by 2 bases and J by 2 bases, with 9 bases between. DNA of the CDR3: TGTGCCAGCAGCTTAAAAGGACTCACAGATACGCAGTATTTT. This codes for CASSLKGLTDTQYF.

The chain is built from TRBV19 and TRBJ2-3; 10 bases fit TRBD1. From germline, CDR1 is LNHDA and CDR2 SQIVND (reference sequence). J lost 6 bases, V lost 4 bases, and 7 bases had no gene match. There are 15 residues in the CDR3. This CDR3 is CASSRSGQGRDTQYF. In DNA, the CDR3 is TGTGCCAGTAGTAGGTCGGGACAGGGGAGGGATACGCAGTATTTT. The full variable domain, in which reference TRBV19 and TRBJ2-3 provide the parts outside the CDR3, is DGGITQSPKYLFRKEGQNVTLSCEQNLNHDAMYWYRQDPGQGLRLIYYSQIVNDFQKGDIAEGYSVSREKKESFPLTVTSAQKNPTAFYLCASSRSGQGRDTQYFGPGTRLTVL.

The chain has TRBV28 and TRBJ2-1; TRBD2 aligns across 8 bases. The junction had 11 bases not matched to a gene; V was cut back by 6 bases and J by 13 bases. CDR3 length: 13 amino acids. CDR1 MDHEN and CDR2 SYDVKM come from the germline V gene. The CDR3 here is CASRTLAGGRQFF. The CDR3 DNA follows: TGTGCCAGCAGGACGCTAGCGGGTGGACGACAGTTCTTC.

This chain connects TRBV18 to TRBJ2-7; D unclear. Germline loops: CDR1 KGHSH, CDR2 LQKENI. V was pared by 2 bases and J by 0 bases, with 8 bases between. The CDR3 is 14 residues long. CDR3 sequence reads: CASSPFDTSYEQYF. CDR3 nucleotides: TGTGCCAGCTCACCATTCGACACCTCCTACGAGCAGTACTTC.

The CDR3 protein is CASSWRTVTSYEQYF. The CDR3, as DNA: TGCGCCAGCAGCTGGAGGACAGTAACGTCCTACGAGCAGTACTTC. The gene calls are TRBV5-1 and TRBJ2-7, with D perhaps TRBD1 (6 bases). The germline CDR1 and CDR2 sequences are SGHRS and YFSETQ. V was trimmed by 3 bases and J by 1 base, leaving 14 bases between them. The CDR3 sequence is 15 residues long.

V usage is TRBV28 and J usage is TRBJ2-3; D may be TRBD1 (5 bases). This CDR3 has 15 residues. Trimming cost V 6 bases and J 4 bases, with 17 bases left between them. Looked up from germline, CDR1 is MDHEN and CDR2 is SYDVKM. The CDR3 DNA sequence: TGTGCCAGCAGACGACATGGGGCAGGCCCAGATACGCAGTATTTT. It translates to CASRRHGAGPDTQYF.

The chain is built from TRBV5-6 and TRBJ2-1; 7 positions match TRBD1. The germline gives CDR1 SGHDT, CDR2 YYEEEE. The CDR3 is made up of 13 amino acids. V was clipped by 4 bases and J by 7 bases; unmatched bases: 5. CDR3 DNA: TGTGCCAGCAGCCTGGCAGGGGGTAATGAGCAGTTCTTC. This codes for CASSLAGGNEQFF. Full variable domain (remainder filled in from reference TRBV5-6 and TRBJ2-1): DAGVTQSPTHLIKTRGQQVTLRCSPKSGHDTVSWYQQALGQGPQFIFQYYEEEERQRGNFPDRFSGHQFPNYSSELNVNALLLGDSALYLCASSLAGGNEQFFGPGTRLTVL.

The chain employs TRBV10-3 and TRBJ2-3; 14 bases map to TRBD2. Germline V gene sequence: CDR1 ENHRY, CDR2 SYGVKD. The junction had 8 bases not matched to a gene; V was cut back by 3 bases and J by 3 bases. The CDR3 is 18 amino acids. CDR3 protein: CAISEIGGLAGGTDTQYF. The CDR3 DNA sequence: TGTGCCATCAGTGAAATTGGCGGACTAGCGGGAGGTACAGATACGCAGTATTTT.

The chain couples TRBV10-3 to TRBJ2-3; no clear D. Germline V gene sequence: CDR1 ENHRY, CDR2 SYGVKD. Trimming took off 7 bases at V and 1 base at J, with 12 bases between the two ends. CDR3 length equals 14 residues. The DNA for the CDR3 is TGTGCCATCACCGAGTCCAAACGCACAGATACGCAGTATTTT. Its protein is CAITESKRTDTQYF.

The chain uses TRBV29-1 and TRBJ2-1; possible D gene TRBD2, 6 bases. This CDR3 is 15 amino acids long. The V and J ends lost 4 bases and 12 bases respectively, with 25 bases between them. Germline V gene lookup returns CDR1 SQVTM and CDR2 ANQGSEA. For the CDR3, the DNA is TGCAGCGTTGGGGGGGACTCCTCCGCCCTCCGTGGGCAGTTCTTC. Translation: CSVGGDSSALRGQFF.

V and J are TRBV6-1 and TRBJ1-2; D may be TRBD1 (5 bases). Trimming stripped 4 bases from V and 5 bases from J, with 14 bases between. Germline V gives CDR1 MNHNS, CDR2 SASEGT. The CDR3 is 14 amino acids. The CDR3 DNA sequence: TGTGCCAGCAGTGCCGCGGGAGGGGCTTATGGCTACACCTTC. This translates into CASSAAGGAYGYTF.

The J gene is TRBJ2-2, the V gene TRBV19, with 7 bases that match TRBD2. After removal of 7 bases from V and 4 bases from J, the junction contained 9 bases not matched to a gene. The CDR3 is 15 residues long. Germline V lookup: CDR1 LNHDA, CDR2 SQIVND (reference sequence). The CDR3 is CASIVWGGVTGELFF. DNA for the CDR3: TGTGCCAGTATAGTATGGGGGGGAGTCACCGGGGAGCTGTTTTTT.

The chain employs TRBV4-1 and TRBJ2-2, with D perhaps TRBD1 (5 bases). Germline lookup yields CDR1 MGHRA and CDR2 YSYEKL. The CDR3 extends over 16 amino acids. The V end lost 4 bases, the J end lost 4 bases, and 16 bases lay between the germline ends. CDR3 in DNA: TGCGCCAGCAGCCCAGGGTGGTTAAGGGGCACCGGGGAGCTGTTTTTT. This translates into CASSPGWLRGTGELFF.